These T cell receptor beta chains were read from a single sample in a study of relationships among human T cell subsets. One entry per CDR3 protein, called by TCRdb with MiXCR from the multiplex PCR reads. The sample has under 15,000 distinct CDR3 sequences; roughly two thirds are singletons. Sequenced material: CD4+ Th1 cells sorted from blood. Receptors originate from a man aged 40-49 years in good health. Both conserved end residues are part of each CDR3. The order of the fields is CDR3 length, J gene, V gene, CDR3 protein.

15 TRBJ2-5 TRBV6-5 CASSRNGQGGETQYF
16 TRBJ2-3 TRBV10-3 CAISERTNAVTDTQYF
14 TRBJ1-1 TRBV28 CASSRAGANTEAFF
14 TRBJ2-6 TRBV4-1 CASSQGLEANVLTF
15 TRBJ2-3 TRBV5-1 CASSLGQTDTDTQYF
15 TRBJ2-5 TRBV5-1 CASSLEGQGPETQYF
14 TRBJ2-5 TRBV4-1 CASSQDTYQETQYF
13 TRBJ2-7 TRBV11-1 CASSFEPFYEQYF
13 TRBJ2-5 TRBV6-6 CASRLREGETQYF
10 TRBJ2-5 TRBV25-1 CASLRGWGYF
13 TRBJ1-5 TRBV28 CASRKTGFQPQHF
12 NA TRBV11-3 CASSLGRDTQYF
17 TRBJ2-7 TRBV11-3 CASSPTPLAGGPYEQYF
14 TRBJ2-5 TRBV27 CASSSLGSQETQYF
15 TRBJ2-1 TRBV28 CASSFGAGGPFEQFF
16 TRBJ1-3 TRBV5-1 CASSLGQGPSGNTIYF
13 TRBJ1-2 TRBV29-1 CSVLVNSGYGYTF
19 TRBJ2-2 TRBV24-1 CATSDPIRDRVSFTGELFF
15 TRBJ1-2 TRBV6-4 CASSNYAGTPGGYTF
13 TRBJ2-3 TRBV10-1 CASSKDSTDTQYF
15 TRBJ2-5 TRBV7-9 CASTVPGGAQETQYF
13 TRBJ2-7 TRBV28 CASSLDLQYEQYF
14 TRBJ2-3 TRBV28 CASSPHRVRDTQYF
14 TRBJ2-2 TRBV7-3 CASRTQGYTGELFF
17 TRBJ1-5 TRBV12-3/TRBV12-4 CASSPRGALGSNQPQHF
15 TRBJ2-3 TRBV7-9 CASSPDGGRADTQYF
15 TRBJ2-3 TRBV5-1 CASSYLAGSTDTQYF
15 TRBJ1-6 TRBV13 CASSSPGQANSPLHF
15 TRBJ2-7 TRBV11-2 CASSMGTGGISEQYF
15 TRBJ2-1 TRBV4-1 CASSLGQGTINEQFF
14 TRBJ2-7 TRBV28 CASSLSGTNYEQYF
16 TRBJ2-1 TRBV14 CASSQEDRVSYNEQFF
14 TRBJ1-2 TRBV20-1 CSALGRGGGYGYTF
15 TRBJ2-3 TRBV4-1 CASSRTGSVADTQYF
14 TRBJ2-3 TRBV2 CASSRTRGTDTQYF
13 TRBJ1-1 TRBV28 CASSLGQGKEAFF
15 TRBJ2-2 TRBV2 CASSPLVGGSGELFF
13 TRBJ1-5 TRBV28 CASSLREIQPQHF
14 TRBJ1-5 TRBV20-1 CSARQGALGQPQHF
16 TRBJ1-5 TRBV5-1 CASSPGHGDSNQPQHF
14 TRBJ2-7 TRBV28 CASRPGQATYEQYF
15 TRBJ2-3 TRBV19 CASSIGGTYTDTQYF
13 TRBJ1-2 TRBV28 CASTGQRYYGYTF
14 TRBJ2-1 TRBV11-2 CASSLVRASKSRFF
15 TRBJ2-5 TRBV10-3 CAISESGLVQETQYF